This T cell receptor beta chain was documented in a study of response to subunit inactivated influenza vaccine. TCRdb reprocessed the RT-PCR reads with MiXCR, giving one entry per CDR3 protein. The sample lists a few hundred thousand distinct CDR3 sequences; about 15% were seen once. This clonotype has at least ten counts. This clonotype was sampled from a man in his forties or fifties who received an inactivated influenza vaccine. Sequencing used PBMCs from blood, obtained about 11 days after vaccination.

CDR3 bases: TGTGCCAGCAGGATCCCAATATGGGGTAACACAGATACGCAGTATTTT. Protein product: CASRIPIWGNTDTQYF. The chain joins TRBV11-2 to TRBJ2-3, with D unresolved. V dropped 6 bases and J dropped 2 bases, with 18 bases sitting between them. CDR3 length equals 16 residues. Per germline, CDR1 SGHAT and CDR2 FQNNGV. Filled out from reference TRBV11-2 and TRBJ2-3, the complete variable domain reads EAGVAQSPRYKIIEKRQSVAFWCNPISGHATLYWYQQILGQGPKLLIQFQNNGVVDDSQLPKDRFSAERLKGVDSTLKIQPAKLEDSAVYLCASRIPIWGNTDTQYFGPGTRLTVL.